Shown below are 29 T cell receptor beta chains from a single sample sequenced in a study of blood T cell repertoires in COVID-19 (dated by TCRdb to between 2020 and 2021). Preparation of the library involved the immunoSEQ multiplex PCR assay. TCRdb retrieved this table from immuneACCESS and kept in-frame rearrangements only. Not all clones are present; in checked studies, unresolved V genes account for under half, and no reason is known for the remainder. This sample has under 250,000 clones in its table, and 75% to 85% of those were observed once. Clones ranked in the top ten supply approximately 9.6% of the sample. Sequences were obtained from PBMCs or T cells enriched from blood (not recorded which). The receptors stem from a woman aged 45-65 years with acute COVID-19.

The V gene is TRBV13, the J gene TRBJ1-1; 7 bases are shared with TRBD1. In germline, CDR1 is PRHDT, CDR2 FYEKMQ (reference sequence). J gave up 3 bases and V 5 bases, and 6 bases lay outside the gene matches. The CDR3 loop spans 14 amino acids. CDR3 nucleotides: TGTGCCAGCAGCCAGACAGGGATTTACACTGAAGCTTTCTTT. Translating gives CASSQTGIYTEAFF.

This clone has just one count. The chain combines TRBV30 with TRBJ1-1; a weak D match, TRBD1 (5 bases). CDR3 length equals 12 residues. V was pared by 3 bases and J by 7 bases, with 12 bases between. Germline CDR1 is GTSNPN and CDR2 is SVGIG (reference sequence). The CDR3 protein is CAWRKGTVEAFF. The DNA for the CDR3 is TGTGCCTGGAGGAAAGGGACTGTTGAAGCTTTCTTT.

The CDR3 bases are TGTGCCAGCGCAAACGAGCTGCACACCGGGGAGCTGTTTTTT. Amino acid sequence: CASANELHTGELFF. The chain links TRBV2 to TRBJ2-2; D is uncertain. Trimming removed 8 bases from V and 3 bases from J, with 13 bases in between. Per germline, CDR1 SNHLY and CDR2 FYNNEI. This CDR3 is built from 14 residues.

This clone was picked up one time. The gene calls are TRBV28 and TRBJ1-3, with D maybe TRBD1 (5 bases). CDR1 is MDHEN, CDR2 SYDVKM, per germline. With 7 bases removed from V and 4 bases from J, the gap between germline ends came to 14 bases. The CDR3 length is 14 residues. CDR3 region: CASITGESGNTIYF. The CDR3 DNA reads TGTGCCAGCATAACAGGAGAGTCCGGAAACACCATATATTTT.

The V call is TRBV6-2 or TRBV6-3, the J call TRBJ1-5; D perhaps matches TRBD1 (6 bases). V was shortened by 5 bases and J by 4 bases, with 12 bases between the two germline ends. The CDR3 is made up of 14 amino acids. Germline V gene sequence: CDR1 MNHEY, CDR2 SVGEGT. The CDR3 DNA reads TGTGCCAGCAGTGCCCCCCAGGGGAATCAGCCCCAGCATTTT. Translated, it gives CASSAPQGNQPQHF.

The chain recombines TRBV6-2 or TRBV6-3 with TRBJ1-4; the D gene is possibly TRBD1 (6 bases). This CDR3 contains 16 residues. V was trimmed by 5 bases and J by 8 bases, leaving 21 bases between them. CDR1 MNHEY and CDR2 SVGEGT come from the germline V gene. In DNA, the CDR3 is TGTGCCAGCAGTCCCGAGGGCAGGGGAAGATTGGAAAAACTGTTTTTT. This translates into CASSPEGRGRLEKLFF.

This clone appeared once. J is TRBJ2-7 and V is TRBV15; 7 bases are a match to TRBD1. The CDR3 is made up of 17 amino acids. Germline trimming cut 1 base from V and 1 base from J; bases unmatched to any gene: 10. Germline V gives CDR1 LNHNV, CDR2 YYDKDF (reference sequence). The CDR3 is CATSRGVGKGASYEQYF. The CDR3 nucleotides read TGTGCCACCAGCAGAGGGGTAGGGAAGGGGGCTTCCTACGAGCAGTACTTC. The full variable domain, its missing parts supplied by reference TRBV15 and TRBJ2-7, is DAMVIQNPRYQVTQFGKPVTLSCSQTLNHNVMYWYQQKSSQAPKLLFHYYDKDFNNEADTPDNFQSRRPNTSFCFLDIRSPGLGDTAMYLCATSRGVGKGASYEQYFGPGTRLTVT.

V and J are TRBV5-1 and TRBJ1-6; D uncertain. In germline, CDR1 is SGHRS, CDR2 YFSETQ. The CDR3 is 18 amino acids. Trimming removed 4 bases at V and 0 bases at J, with 17 bases between. CDR3 protein: CASSPDGLLSSYNSPLHF. The CDR3 coding sequence is TGCGCCAGCAGCCCGGACGGACTATTAAGCTCCTATAATTCACCCCTCCACTTT.

The V gene is TRBV13, the J gene TRBJ1-3, with D possibly TRBD1 on 6 matching bases. V was cut by 6 bases and J by 0 bases, with 12 bases left in between. The germline V gene encodes CDR1 PRHDT and CDR2 FYEKMQ (reference sequence). The CDR3 contains 15 residues. The CDR3: CASRKGVPSGNTIYF. The DNA of the CDR3 is TGTGCCAGCAGGAAGGGGGTCCCCTCTGGAAACACCATATATTTT.

The chain recombines TRBV7-9 with TRBJ1-2, with TRBD1 matching over 8 bases. This CDR3 region has 14 residues. Germline values: CDR1 SEHNR, CDR2 FQNEAQ (reference sequence). V gave up 5 bases and J gave up 7 bases; unmatched junction bases: 9. This chain's CDR3 is CASSPSDRAAGYTF. In DNA form, the CDR3 reads TGTGCCAGCAGCCCTTCGGACAGGGCGGCTGGCTACACCTTC.

The V gene is TRBV30, the J gene TRBJ2-7; 7 bases are shared with TRBD2. Trimming at V came to 1 base and at J to 2 bases, leaving 5 bases not matched to a gene. The CDR3 runs 14 residues. From germline, CDR1 is GTSNPN and CDR2 SVGIG (reference sequence). The CDR3 sequence is CAWSEASGTYEQYF. As DNA, the CDR3 is TGTGCCTGGAGTGAGGCTAGCGGAACCTACGAGCAGTACTTC.

The V call is TRBV5-1, the J call TRBJ2-1; D is perhaps TRBD2 (6 bases). CDR3 size: 14 residues. Looked up from germline, CDR1 is SGHRS and CDR2 is YFSETQ. Between the trimmed V and J ends, which lost 5 bases and 4 bases, there was a span of 13 bases. The CDR3 DNA reads as TGCGCCAGCAGGGGGGAGGTTCGATACAATGAGCAGTTCTTC. Its translation: CASRGEVRYNEQFF. Filled out from reference TRBV5-1 and TRBJ2-1, the complete variable domain reads KAGVTQTPRYLIKTRGQQVTLSCSPISGHRSVSWYQQTPGQGLQFLFEYFSETQRNKGNFPGRFSGRQFSNSRSEMNVSTLELGDSALYLCASRGEVRYNEQFFGPGTRLTVL.

The gene calls are TRBV5-1 and TRBJ2-2, with D tentatively TRBD1 (6 bases). There are 14 residues in the CDR3. From germline, CDR1 is SGHRS and CDR2 YFSETQ. Trimming removed 5 bases from V and 6 bases from J, with 14 bases in between. The CDR3 DNA sequence: TGCGCCAGCAGTATGCCCCAGGGGTCCGGGGAGCTGTTTTTT. It yields the protein CASSMPQGSGELFF. The full variable domain, in which reference TRBV5-1 and TRBJ2-2 provide the parts outside the CDR3, is KAGVTQTPRYLIKTRGQQVTLSCSPISGHRSVSWYQQTPGQGLQFLFEYFSETQRNKGNFPGRFSGRQFSNSRSEMNVSTLELGDSALYLCASSMPQGSGELFFGEGSRLTVL.

This clone was counted between two and nine times. The chain has TRBV5-5 and TRBJ2-7; 10 bases are shared with TRBD1. The CDR3 consists of 15 residues. Losses at the gene ends were 5 bases for V and 6 bases for J; bases not matched to a gene: 11. The germline CDR1 and CDR2 sequences are SGHKS and YYEKEE (reference sequence). CDR3 nucleotide sequence: TGTGCCAGCAGTTCTCCGGGACAGGGGTCTCGCGAGCAGTACTTC. Residues: CASSSPGQGSREQYF.

The chain couples TRBV7-8 to TRBJ2-7; a possible D gene is TRBD1 (5 bases). Germline loops: CDR1 SGHVS, CDR2 FQNEAQ. Trimming shortened V by 3 bases and J by 5 bases, and 11 bases separated the two germline ends. The CDR3 covers 13 residues. The chain's CDR3 is CASSFYQGHEQYF. DNA of the CDR3: TGTGCCAGCAGCTTTTATCAGGGCCACGAGCAGTACTTC.

Only one count was recorded for this clone. The CDR3 sequence is CANQLDRGYNEQFF. Written as DNA, the CDR3 is TGTGCCAACCAGCTGGACAGGGGCTACAATGAGCAGTTCTTC. The chain combines TRBV5-4 with TRBJ2-1; 9 bases are shared with TRBD1. Germline V CDR1 and CDR2: SGHNT, YYREEE (reference sequence). The CDR3 loop spans 14 amino acids. V lost 9 bases to trimming and J lost 3 bases; unmatched junction nucleotides: 7.

This sequence joins TRBV4-1 and TRBJ2-1; 9 nucleotides line up with TRBD1. Germline V CDR1 and CDR2: MGHRA, YSYEKL. The CDR3 is made up of 16 amino acids. V gave up 4 bases and J gave up 9 bases; unmatched junction bases: 13. The CDR3 loop is CASSRDGTGTLGEQFF. CDR3 DNA sequence: TGCGCCAGCAGCCGGGACGGGACAGGGACTTTGGGTGAGCAGTTCTTC.

J is TRBJ2-2 and V is TRBV10-3; 11 bases agree with TRBD2. In germline, CDR1 is ENHRY, CDR2 SYGVKD. With V trimmed by 7 bases and J by 0 bases, 4 bases remained unmatched. The CDR3 loop spans 16 amino acids. The CDR3 loop reads CAIKSSGGTNTGELFF. CDR3 coding DNA: TGTGCCATCAAATCTAGCGGGGGGACGAACACCGGGGAGCTGTTTTTT.

This clone appeared a few times. This chain links TRBV25-1 with TRBJ1-1; D is perhaps TRBD1 (5 bases). Germline loops: CDR1 MGHDK, CDR2 SYGVNS. The CDR3 has 13 amino acids. Between the trimmed V and J ends, which lost 10 bases and 0 bases, there was a span of 12 bases. The CDR3 region is CATKTAMNTEAFF. As DNA, the CDR3 is TGTGCCACAAAGACAGCAATGAACACTGAAGCTTTCTTT.

The rearrangement uses TRBV9 and TRBJ1-2; 9 nucleotides agree with TRBD1. The ends lost 0 bases at V and 4 bases at J; junction bases unmatched: 4. CDR1 and CDR2 (germline): SGDLS, YYNGEE. This CDR3 is built from 15 residues. The CDR3 loop is CASSVGDRDSYGYTF. The CDR3 nucleotides are TGTGCCAGCAGCGTAGGGGACAGGGATTCCTATGGCTACACCTTC.

V is TRBV30 and J is TRBJ1-4, with 9 bases that match TRBD1. This CDR3 region has 15 residues. After removal of 1 base from V and 8 bases from J, the junction contained 8 bases not matched to a gene. CDR1 is GTSNPN, CDR2 SVGIG, per germline (reference sequence). CDR3 nucleotides: TGTGCCTGGAGTGGGGACAGGGAATATTTAGAAAAACTGTTTTTT. This sequence encodes CAWSGDREYLEKLFF.

About this clone itself: At one end the junction does not follow the germline gene, possibly because of a read error. The chain couples TRBV7-2 to TRBJ1-6; possible D gene TRBD1, 5 bases. There are 14 residues in the CDR3. The germline gives CDR1 SGHTA, CDR2 FQGNSA. CDR3 region: CASRLGANNSPLHF. The CDR3 coding sequence is TGTGCCAGCAGATTAGGGGCAAATAATTCACCCCTCCACTTT.

V usage is TRBV13 and J usage is TRBJ1-2; perhaps TRBD1 as D (5 bases). The CDR3 is 13 amino acids. V gave up 5 bases and J gave up 8 bases, with 15 bases separating them. Germline values: CDR1 PRHDT, CDR2 FYEKMQ (reference sequence). The CDR3 coding sequence is TGTGCCAGCAGCCAAACTGGGGGGGAGGGCTACACCTTC. This gives the protein CASSQTGGEGYTF.

The rearrangement uses TRBV6-2 or TRBV6-3 and TRBJ1-1; TRBD1 might be the D (6 bases). The CDR3 is 14 residues long. From germline, CDR1 is MNHEY and CDR2 SVGEGT. V lost 1 base to trimming and J lost 3 bases, with 9 bases between them. The CDR3 loop is CASSYYREYTEAFF. As DNA, the CDR3 is TGTGCCAGCAGTTACTACAGGGAGTACACTGAAGCTTTCTTT.

The rearrangement joins TRBV5-1 to TRBJ1-2; 8 bases are shared with TRBD1. The CDR3 has 15 residues. The V gene end was trimmed by 5 bases and the J gene end by 4 bases; junction bases not matched to a gene: 10. Germline assignment: CDR1 SGHRS and CDR2 YFSETQ. CDR3 loop: CASSRGQGKFYGYTF. As DNA, the CDR3 is TGCGCCAGCAGTCGTGGACAGGGCAAATTCTATGGCTACACCTTC.

A few counts support this clone. Other DNA sequences in this sample translate to the same CDR3. This sequence joins TRBV5-8 and TRBJ1-3; the D is unclear. V was pared by 4 bases and J by 2 bases, with 10 bases between. CDR3 size: 14 residues. Germline values: CDR1 SGHTS, CDR2 YDEGEE. The CDR3, as DNA: TGTGCCAGCAGCCCGAGAGTTACTGGAAACACCATATATTTT. Its translation is CASSPRVTGNTIYF.

The chain recombines TRBV7-2 with TRBJ1-2; D is unresolved. V was shortened by 1 base and J by 4 bases, with 16 bases between the two germline ends. Germline V gives CDR1 SGHTA, CDR2 FQGNSA. CDR3 size: 16 residues. The CDR3 region has the DNA TGTGCCAGCAGCTTAGGTCTAGCGGGAATTCCCTATGGCTACACCTTC. Its protein product is CASSLGLAGIPYGYTF.

This chain links TRBV15 with TRBJ1-2; TRBD1 agrees at 9 bases. With 8 bases clipped from V and 7 bases from J, the junction kept 8 bases outside the gene matches. CDR1 LNHNV and CDR2 YYDKDF come from the germline V gene (reference sequence). The CDR3 spans 13 residues. CDR3 sequence: CATLDRGVSGYTF. CDR3 DNA: TGTGCCACCCTGGACAGGGGTGTTAGTGGCTACACCTTC.

This sequence joins TRBV7-6 and TRBJ1-1; a possible D gene is TRBD1 (5 bases). The germline CDR1 and CDR2 sequences are SGHVS and FNYEAQ. V was pared by 1 base and J by 5 bases, with 14 bases between. The CDR3 contains 15 residues. CDR3 residues: CASSLDSQGRTEAFF. CDR3 sequence (DNA): TGTGCCAGCAGCTTAGATTCCCAGGGTAGGACTGAAGCTTTCTTT.